A single T cell receptor (beta chain) is shown here with its context. The sample comes from a study of blood T cell repertoires in COVID-19. In the study overall: PBMCs, B-cell-depleted T cells, or T cells provided the cDNA or gDNA that made up the material.

How the authors handled the data: Reference gene primer amplification gave nucleated cell count estimates. Repertoires were generated with immunoSEQ multiplex PCR, while TCRdb's copy carries only in-frame clones and drops some. The V and J calls and clone size were taken over from that table, and D and trimming were inferred from the DNA. Of around 300,000 clones in the sample, almost 90% were seen once. Germline V CDR1 and CDR2: MDHEN, SYDVKM. The CDR3 sequence is 14 residues long. V shed 6 bases, J shed 2 bases, and the junction held 6 bases outside the gene matches. The specimen was PBMCs or T cells enriched from blood (not recorded which). The genes are TRBV28 and TRBJ2-7, with 8 bases lining up with TRBD1. This sequence was found in a woman aged 18-29 years with acute COVID-19. CDR3 loop: CASRQDRDTYEQYF. As DNA, the CDR3 is TGTGCCAGCAGGCAGGACAGGGATACCTACGAGCAGTACTTC.